This paragraph covers one TCR beta chain sequence. These data originate in a study of blood T cell repertoires in COVID-19. Study details: PBMCs, B-cell-depleted T cells, or T cells provided the cDNA or gDNA that made up the material.

Authors' processing steps: It was from reference gene primer amplification that nucleated cell counts were estimated. This table comes from immunoSEQ multiplex PCR, and its TCRdb copy is limited to in-frame clones, with some not included. Clonal size and the V and J genes are those of that table, whereas D and trimming came from the DNA. Altogether under 300,000 clones are present, about 79% being singletons, with the ten largest covering under 1.5%. The CDR3 spans 14 residues. V shed 2 bases and J shed 4 bases, with 11 bases lying between them. Germline CDR1 reads ENHRY; CDR2 reads SYGVKD. The sequencing sample was made of peripheral blood. The clonotype originates from a woman between 40 and 50 years old who had recovered from COVID-19. This rearrangement joins TRBV10-3 to TRBJ1-1, with D perhaps matching TRBD1 (5 bases). DNA of the CDR3: TGTGCCATCAGTGAGGCGGGGGAGTCCACTGAAGCTTTCTTT. It specifies CAISEAGESTEAFF.